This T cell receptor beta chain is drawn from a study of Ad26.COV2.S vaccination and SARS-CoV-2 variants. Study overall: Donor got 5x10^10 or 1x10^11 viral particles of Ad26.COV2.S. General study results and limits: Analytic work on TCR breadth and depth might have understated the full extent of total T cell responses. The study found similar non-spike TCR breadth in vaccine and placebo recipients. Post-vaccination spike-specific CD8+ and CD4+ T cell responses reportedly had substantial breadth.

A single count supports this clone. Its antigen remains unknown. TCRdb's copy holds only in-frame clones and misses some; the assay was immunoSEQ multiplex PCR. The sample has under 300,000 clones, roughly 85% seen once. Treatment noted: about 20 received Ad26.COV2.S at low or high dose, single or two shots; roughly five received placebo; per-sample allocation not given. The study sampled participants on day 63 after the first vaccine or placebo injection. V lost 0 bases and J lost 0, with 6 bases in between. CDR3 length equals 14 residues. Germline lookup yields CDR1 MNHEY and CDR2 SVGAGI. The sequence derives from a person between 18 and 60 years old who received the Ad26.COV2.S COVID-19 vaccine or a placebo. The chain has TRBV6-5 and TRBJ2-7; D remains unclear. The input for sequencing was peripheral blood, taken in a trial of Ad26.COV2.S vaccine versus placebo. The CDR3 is CASSYSQDSYEQYV. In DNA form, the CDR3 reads TGTGCCAGCAGTTACTCGCAGGACTCCTACGAGCAGTACGTC.